This T cell receptor beta chain derives from a study of T cells in Graves' hyperthyroidism and ophthalmopathy (dated by TCRdb to about 2019). A note on the overall study: TCR V-J signatures able to tell the groups apart were searched for in a discovery cohort of 90 to 100 patients, of whom more than 40 had Graves' ophthalmopathy and 57 had stable Graves' hyperthyroidism. In addition, the study compared T-cell repertoires in thyroid tissue and in blood from six Graves' hyperthyroidism patients. Once sampling was done, hyperthyroidism patients were given methimazole at a starting dose of 30 mg daily, whereas ophthalmopathy patients were given high-dose intravenous methylprednisolone. Prospective prediction of ophthalmopathy was tested in an independent validation cohort of about 19 hyperthyroidism patients and 15 to 17 patients who later progressed to ophthalmopathy. The approximately 98 discovery patients were randomly divided into training and test sets at a 7:3 ratio. According to the paper, TCR Vbeta CDR3 sequencing was carried out on over 130 peripheral blood samples, which came from approximately 43 ophthalmopathy, 75 or so hyperthyroidism and roughly 17 progressor patients. Overall study outcomes, separate from this receptor: Sample size was not statistically predetermined, and investigators were not blinded to group allocation. In validation, the model predicted progression to ophthalmopathy with around 71% sensitivity and over 72% specificity, a median of 6.5 months before onset. Ophthalmopathy was separated from stable hyperthyroidism by a 13 V-J signature model, with about 86% sensitivity and about 84% specificity obtained in cross-validation and 80%/75% obtained in testing. Most expanded thyroid clonotypes (frequency above 0.001) were also found in blood, which suggests that blood repertoires may mirror thyroid immune responses.

The sample holds one count of this clonotype. Its antigen is still unknown. No much larger clonotype is one base removed from it; base qualities were not supplied. A single read offers scant evidence. Stable Graves' hyperthyroidism was defined as no progression to ophthalmopathy during 18 months of follow-up. Hyperthyroidism patients were newly diagnosed, with disease duration under 2 months, and aged 18 to 65 years. The study excluded patients with uncontrolled infections, other autoimmune diseases, pregnancy or lactation. Diagnoses were based on clinical symptoms, serum thyroxine and TRAb, thyroid ultrasound and orbital computed tomography. Total RNA was extracted with Trizol reagent, and quality was checked on an Agilent 2100 Bioanalyzer. The TCR beta CDR3 regions were amplified from the RNA transcripts. The first round of RT-PCR for the TCR CDR3 was performed with the HTBI primer set and the Qiagen OneStep RT-PCR kit. Libraries were constructed in a second round of multiplex PCR, after which size selection and purification were performed. The libraries were sequenced on an Illumina HiSeq2000 using paired-end 100 bp reads. The original pipeline was this. SOAPnuke was used to process the raw data, with reads discarded if the reads contained adapters or uncalled bases, had a mean Phred below 15, or lacked an exact constant-primer or identifier match. COPE v1.2.5 was used to merge the high-quality paired reads, and each unique nucleotide sequence was defined as a clonotype. Clonotypes were aligned to IMGT TRBV, TRBD and TRBJ reference segments using MiTCR v1.1. Only V-J combinations with frequency above 0.0001, covering about 99% of repertoires, were analysed. The TCS score was defined as the ratio of F50 (clonal expansion) to E x V (chaos), calculated using BLOSUM62-based TCRdist between CDR3 peptides within each V-J. Welch's t-statistics and random forest reduced around 510 V-J features to fewer than 15, which were used in a naive Bayes classifier (R e1071). The public reads were reanalyzed by TCRdb: fastp trimming at Q25, MiXCR alignment, in-frame beta chains only. Under each unique CDR3 protein, matching rows form one entry showing the most common genes and DNA. V and J calls and clone size were set by TCRdb, not the authors. The sample table records just over 550,000 distinct CDR3 sequences; around 42% of these occur just once. The top ten clones comprise 8.2% of the sample.

Sequencing input: peripheral blood or thyroid tissue (not recorded which). The sequence was obtained from a woman between 18 and 29 years old with Graves' hyperthyroidism. Donor details come from another sample of the same person, matched by shared clones.

The CDR3 region has the sequence CAWKTRRGIGELFF. The DNA reads as follows: TGTGCCTGGAAGACAAGGAGAGGAATCGGGGAGCTGTTTTTT. The rearrangement joined TRBV2 to TRBJ2-2; there is no confident call for the D gene. There are 14 amino acids in the CDR3, from cysteine to phenylalanine inclusive. Only the CDR3 part of the read is kept: 42 bases, read in frame from the first base. The CDR1 and CDR2 encoded by the germline V gene are SNHLY and FYNNEI. Between the V and J ends, shortened by 11 bases and 7 bases respectively, the junction contains 20 bases.